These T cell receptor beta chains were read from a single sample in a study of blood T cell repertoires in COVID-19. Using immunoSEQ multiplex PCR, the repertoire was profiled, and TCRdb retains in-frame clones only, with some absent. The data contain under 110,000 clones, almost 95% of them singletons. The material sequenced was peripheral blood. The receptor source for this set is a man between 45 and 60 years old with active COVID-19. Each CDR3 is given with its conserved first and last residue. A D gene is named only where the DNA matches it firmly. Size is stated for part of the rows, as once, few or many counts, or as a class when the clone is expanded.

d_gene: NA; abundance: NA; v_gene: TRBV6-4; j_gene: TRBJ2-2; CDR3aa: CASSDSWRGNTGELFF; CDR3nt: TGTGCCAGCAGTGACTCGTGGCGGGGCAACACCGGGGAGCTGTTTTTT
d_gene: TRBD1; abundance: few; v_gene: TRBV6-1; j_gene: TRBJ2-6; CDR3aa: CASSEQGDGANVLTF; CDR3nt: TGTGCCAGCAGTGAACAGGGGGATGGGGCCAACGTCCTGACTTTC
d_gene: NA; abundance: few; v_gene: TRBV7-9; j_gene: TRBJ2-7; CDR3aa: CASSPKTGSYEQYF; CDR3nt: TGTGCCAGCAGCCCTAAGACAGGATCCTACGAGCAGTACTTC
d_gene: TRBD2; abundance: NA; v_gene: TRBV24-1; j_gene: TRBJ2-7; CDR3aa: CATSDPSSGSYEQYF; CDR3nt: TGTGCCACCAGTGACCCCTCTAGCGGGAGTTACGAGCAGTACTTC
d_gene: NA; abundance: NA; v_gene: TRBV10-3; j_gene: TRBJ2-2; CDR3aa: CAISDTRGVTGELFF; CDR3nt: TGTGCCATCAGCGACACCAGGGGAGTCACCGGGGAGCTGTTTTTT
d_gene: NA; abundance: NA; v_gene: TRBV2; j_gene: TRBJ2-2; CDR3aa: CASRVGPGELFF; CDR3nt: TGTGCCAGCAGGGTGGGGCCTGGGGAGCTGTTTTTT
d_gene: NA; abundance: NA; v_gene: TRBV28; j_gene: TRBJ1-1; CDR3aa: CASSSPRGQNTEAFF; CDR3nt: TGTGCCAGCAGTTCGCCCAGGGGACAGAACACTGAAGCTTTCTTT
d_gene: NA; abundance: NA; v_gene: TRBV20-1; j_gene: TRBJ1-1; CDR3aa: CSAGDFEAFF; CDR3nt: TGCAGTGCAGGGGACTTTGAAGCTTTCTTT
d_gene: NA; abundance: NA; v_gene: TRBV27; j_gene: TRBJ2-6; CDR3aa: CASSPPAAGSGANVLTF; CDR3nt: TGTGCCAGCAGTCCCCCTGCGGCCGGCTCTGGGGCCAACGTCCTGACTTTC
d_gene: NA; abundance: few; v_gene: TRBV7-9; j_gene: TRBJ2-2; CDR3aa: CASSPDINTGELFF; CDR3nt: TGTGCCAGCAGCCCAGACATAAACACCGGGGAGCTGTTTTTT
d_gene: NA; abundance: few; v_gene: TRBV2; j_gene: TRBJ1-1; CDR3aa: CASIRQLNTEAFF; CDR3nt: TGTGCCAGCATTCGACAGCTTAACACTGAAGCTTTCTTT
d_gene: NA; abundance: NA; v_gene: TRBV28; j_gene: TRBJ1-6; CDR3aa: CASRTSSYNSPLHF; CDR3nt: TGTGCCAGCAGGACTAGCTCCTATAATTCACCCCTCCACTTT
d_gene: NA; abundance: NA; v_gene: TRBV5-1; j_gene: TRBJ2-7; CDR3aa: CASSLVYLRGRVVNEQYF; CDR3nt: TGCGCCAGCAGCTTGGTGTACCTTCGGGGGAGAGTCGTTAACGAGCAGTACTTC
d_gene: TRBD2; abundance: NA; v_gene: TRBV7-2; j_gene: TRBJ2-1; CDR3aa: CASSLEVRTSENNEQFF; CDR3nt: TGTGCCAGCAGCTTAGAGGTGAGGACTAGCGAGAACAATGAGCAGTTCTTC
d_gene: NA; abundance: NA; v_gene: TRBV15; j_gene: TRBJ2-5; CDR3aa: CATSPPTGTQYF; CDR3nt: TGTGCCACCAGCCCGCCGACGGGGACCCAGTACTTC
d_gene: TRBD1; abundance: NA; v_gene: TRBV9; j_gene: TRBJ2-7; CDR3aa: CASSFAGTGNEQYF; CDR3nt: TGTGCCAGCAGCTTCGCCGGGACAGGCAACGAGCAGTACTTC
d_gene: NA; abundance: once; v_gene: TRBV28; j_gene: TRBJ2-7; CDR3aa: CASRRTTLGEQYF; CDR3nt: TGTGCCAGCAGACGGACTACCTTGGGGGAGCAGTACTTC
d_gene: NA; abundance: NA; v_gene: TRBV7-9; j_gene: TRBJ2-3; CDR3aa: CASSLGRSTDTQYF; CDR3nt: TGTGCCAGCAGCTTAGGCCGGAGCACAGATACGCAGTATTTT
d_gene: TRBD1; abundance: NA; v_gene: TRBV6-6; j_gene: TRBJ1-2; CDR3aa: CASTPGGGDSYGYTF; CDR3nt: TGTGCCAGCACCCCCGGAGGCGGGGACAGCTATGGCTACACCTTC
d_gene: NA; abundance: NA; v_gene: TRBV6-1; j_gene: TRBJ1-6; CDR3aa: CASSEFSGAGSPLHF; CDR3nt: TGTGCCAGCAGTGAGTTTTCTGGGGCCGGTTCACCCCTCCACTTT
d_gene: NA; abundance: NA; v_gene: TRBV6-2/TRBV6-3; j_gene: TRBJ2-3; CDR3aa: CASSYGGAADTQYF; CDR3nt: TGTGCCAGCAGTTACGGAGGAGCGGCAGATACGCAGTATTTT
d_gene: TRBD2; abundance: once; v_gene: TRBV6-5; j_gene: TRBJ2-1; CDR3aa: CASSYSSGRAGNEQFF; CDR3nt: TGTGCCAGCAGTTATTCTAGCGGGAGGGCGGGGAATGAGCAGTTCTTC
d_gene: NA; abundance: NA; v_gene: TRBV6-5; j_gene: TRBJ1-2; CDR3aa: CASRLHLGYTF; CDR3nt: TGTGCCAGCAGGTTACATCTTGGCTACACCTTC
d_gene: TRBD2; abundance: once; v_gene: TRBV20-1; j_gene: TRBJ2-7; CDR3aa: CSASSGLAGLSYEQYF; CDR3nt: TGCAGTGCTAGTTCCGGACTAGCGGGTCTCTCCTACGAGCAGTACTTC
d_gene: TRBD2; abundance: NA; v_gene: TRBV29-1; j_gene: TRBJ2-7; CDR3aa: CSVDTAGDEQYF; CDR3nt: TGCAGCGTTGATACAGCGGGGGACGAGCAGTACTTC
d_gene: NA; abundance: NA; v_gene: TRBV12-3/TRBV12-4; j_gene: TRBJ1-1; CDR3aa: CASSLEGIAEAFF; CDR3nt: TGTGCCAGCAGTTTAGAGGGGATCGCTGAAGCTTTCTTT
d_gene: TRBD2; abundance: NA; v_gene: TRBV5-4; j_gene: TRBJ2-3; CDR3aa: CASSPLAGRVRDTQYF; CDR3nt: TGTGCCAGCAGCCCCCTAGCGGGACGGGTCAGAGATACGCAGTATTTT
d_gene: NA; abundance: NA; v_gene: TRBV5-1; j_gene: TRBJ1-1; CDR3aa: CASSFQGMNTEAFF; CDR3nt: TGCGCCAGCAGCTTCCAGGGGATGAACACTGAAGCTTTCTTT
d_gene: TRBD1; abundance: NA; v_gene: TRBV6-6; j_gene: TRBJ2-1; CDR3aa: CASSPSSGQGVNNEQFF; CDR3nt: TGTGCCAGCAGTCCTTCCTCCGGACAGGGGGTTAACAATGAGCAGTTCTTC
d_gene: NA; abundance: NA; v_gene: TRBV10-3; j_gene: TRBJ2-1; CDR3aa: CAIHPSAEGPYNEQFF; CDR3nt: TGTGCCATCCACCCCAGCGCCGAGGGTCCCTACAATGAGCAGTTCTTC
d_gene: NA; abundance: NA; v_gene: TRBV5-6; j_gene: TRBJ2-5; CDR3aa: CASSPRGGAEETQYF; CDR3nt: TGTGCCAGCAGCCCCCGTGGGGGGGCGGAGGAGACCCAGTACTTC
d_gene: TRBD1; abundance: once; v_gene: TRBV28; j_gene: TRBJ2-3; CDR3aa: CASSLTGARSDTQYF; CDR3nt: TGTGCCAGCAGTTTAACAGGGGCGAGGTCAGATACGCAGTATTTT
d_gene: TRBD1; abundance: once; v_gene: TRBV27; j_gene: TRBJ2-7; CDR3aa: CASSSGQYSYEQYF; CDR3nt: TGTGCCAGCTCTTCGGGACAGTACTCCTACGAGCAGTACTTC
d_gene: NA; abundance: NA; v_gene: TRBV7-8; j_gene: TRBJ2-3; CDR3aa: CASRSSRAAGKDTQYF; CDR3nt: TGTGCCAGCAGATCTTCTAGGGCGGCGGGAAAAGATACGCAGTATTTT
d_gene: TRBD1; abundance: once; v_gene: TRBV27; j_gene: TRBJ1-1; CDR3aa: CASIRTLDRGLSTEAFF; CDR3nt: TGTGCCAGCATCAGGACCCTCGACAGGGGGCTTAGCACTGAAGCTTTCTTT
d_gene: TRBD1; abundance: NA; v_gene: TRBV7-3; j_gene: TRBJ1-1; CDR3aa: CASSSGQGRRNTEAFF; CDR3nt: TGTGCCAGCAGCTCCGGACAGGGCCGTAGGAACACTGAAGCTTTCTTT
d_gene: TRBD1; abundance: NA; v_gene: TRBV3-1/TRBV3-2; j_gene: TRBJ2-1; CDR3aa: CASSPNRGTYNEQFF; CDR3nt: TGTGCCAGCAGCCCGAACAGGGGGACCTACAATGAGCAGTTCTTC
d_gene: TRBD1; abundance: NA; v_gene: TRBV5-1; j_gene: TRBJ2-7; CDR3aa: CASSVGTGGSYEQYF; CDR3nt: TGCGCCAGCAGCGTCGGGACAGGGGGGTCCTACGAGCAGTACTTC
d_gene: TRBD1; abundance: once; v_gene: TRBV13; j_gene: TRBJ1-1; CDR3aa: CASSPMTGVNTEAFF; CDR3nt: TGTGCCAGCAGCCCCATGACAGGGGTGAACACTGAAGCTTTCTTT
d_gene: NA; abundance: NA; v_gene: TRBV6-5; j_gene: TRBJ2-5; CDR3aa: CASSYQGWETQYF; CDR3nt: TGTGCCAGCAGTTACCAGGGTTGGGAGACCCAGTACTTC
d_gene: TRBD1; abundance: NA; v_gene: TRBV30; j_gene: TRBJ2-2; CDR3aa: CAWGQGAGELFF; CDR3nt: TGTGCCTGGGGGCAGGGGGCCGGGGAGCTGTTTTTT
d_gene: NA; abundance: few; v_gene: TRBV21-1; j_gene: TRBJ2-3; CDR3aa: CASSIPTGGMVDTQYF; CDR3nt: TGTGCCAGCAGCATCCCGACAGGGGGAATGGTAGATACGCAGTATTTT
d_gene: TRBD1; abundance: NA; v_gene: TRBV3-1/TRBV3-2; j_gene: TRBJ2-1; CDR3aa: CASSQLRTGRSSYNEQFF; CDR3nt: TGTGCCAGCAGCCAATTAAGGACAGGAAGGAGCTCCTACAATGAGCAGTTCTTC
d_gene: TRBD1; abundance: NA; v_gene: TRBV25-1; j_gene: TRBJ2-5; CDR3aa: CASSELNRGTQETQYF; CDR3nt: TGTGCCAGCAGTGAACTTAACAGGGGAACCCAAGAGACCCAGTACTTC
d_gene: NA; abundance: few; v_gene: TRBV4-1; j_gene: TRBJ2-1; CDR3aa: CASSQPKVAESPNEQFF; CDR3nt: TGCGCCAGCAGCCAACCCAAGGTAGCGGAGAGTCCTAATGAGCAGTTCTTC
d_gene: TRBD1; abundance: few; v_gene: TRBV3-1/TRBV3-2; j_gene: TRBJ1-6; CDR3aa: CASSHRGNNSPLHF; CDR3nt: TGTGCCAGCAGCCACAGGGGGAATAATTCACCCCTCCACTTT
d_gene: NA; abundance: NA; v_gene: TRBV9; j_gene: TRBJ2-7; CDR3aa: CASSVGTSRPYEQYF; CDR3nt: TGTGCCAGCAGCGTAGGCACTAGCAGACCCTACGAGCAGTACTTC
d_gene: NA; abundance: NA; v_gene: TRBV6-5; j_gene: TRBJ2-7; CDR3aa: CASTPQGHIFSEQYF; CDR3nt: TGTGCCAGCACTCCACAGGGTCATATTTTTTCCGAGCAGTACTTC
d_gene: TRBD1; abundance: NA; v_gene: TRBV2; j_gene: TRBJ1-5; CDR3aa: CASSQDRGGSNQPQHF; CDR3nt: TGTGCCAGCAGCCAGGACAGGGGTGGGAGCAATCAGCCCCAGCATTTT
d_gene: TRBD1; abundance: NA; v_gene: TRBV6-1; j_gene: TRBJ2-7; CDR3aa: CASNDPGQGYSYEQYF; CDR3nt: TGTGCCAGCAATGACCCGGGACAGGGATACTCCTACGAGCAGTACTTC
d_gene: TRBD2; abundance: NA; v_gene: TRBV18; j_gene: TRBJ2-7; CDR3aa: CASSSFGTSGTTHEQYF; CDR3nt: TGTGCCAGCTCAAGCTTCGGGACTAGCGGAACCACCCACGAGCAGTACTTC
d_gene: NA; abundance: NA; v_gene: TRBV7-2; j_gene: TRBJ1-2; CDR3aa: CASSLASGGSSYTF; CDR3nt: TGTGCCAGCAGCTTAGCGAGTGGAGGGAGTAGCTACACCTTC
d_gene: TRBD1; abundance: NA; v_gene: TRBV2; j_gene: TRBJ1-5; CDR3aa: CASSSQGSSNQPQHF; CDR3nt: TGTGCCAGCAGTTCACAGGGGTCGAGCAATCAGCCCCAGCATTTT